Following are 25 T cell receptor beta chains from one sample sequenced in a study of T cell repertoires in cytomegalovirus infection. TCRdb recomputed calls from the reads with MiXCR, one row per CDR3 protein. The data hold around 740,000 distinct CDR3 sequences, with 35% observed a single time. The sequencing sample was made of PBMCs. These receptors all stem from a human donor in good health (CMV status not recorded). Some clones in this sample may be carry-over from other donors' samples.

This clonotype was recorded at least ten times. V is TRBV7-2 and J is TRBJ2-7, with TRBD2 matching over 12 bases. V shed 5 bases, J shed 5 bases, and the junction held 7 bases outside the gene matches. This CDR3 spans 15 amino acids. Germline CDR1 and CDR2: SGHTA and FQGNSA. The CDR3 spells CASSPRTSGKHEQYF. The CDR3 DNA reads TGTGCCAGCAGCCCCCGGACTAGCGGGAAACACGAGCAGTACTTC. Supplemented by reference TRBV7-2 and TRBJ2-7, the full variable domain reads GAGVSQSPSNKVTEKGKDVELRCDPISGHTALYWYRQSLGQGLEFLIYFQGNSAPDKSGLPSDRFSAERTGGSVSTLTIQRTQQEDSAVYLCASSPRTSGKHEQYFGPGTRLTVT.

This clonotype occurred many times. The chain employs TRBV29-1 and TRBJ2-3; the D gene could be TRBD1 or TRBD2 (5 bases each). The germline CDR1 and CDR2 sequences are SQVTM and ANQGSEA. This CDR3 has 14 amino acids. The V end lost 5 bases, the J end lost 4 bases, and 16 bases lay between the germline ends. This chain's CDR3 is CSVMAKVGADTQYF. DNA for the CDR3: TGCAGCGTTATGGCAAAGGTGGGGGCAGATACGCAGTATTTT.

The chain couples TRBV6-8 to TRBJ1-1; D is perhaps TRBD1 (5 bases). Germline V gene data show CDR1 as MNHGY and CDR2 as SAAAGT. V lost 0 bases to trimming and J lost 4 bases, with 12 bases between them. The CDR3 sequence is 15 residues long. The CDR3 here is CASSYSAGRATEAFF. DNA of the CDR3: TGTGCCAGCAGTTACTCTGCAGGGAGGGCCACTGAAGCTTTCTTT.

This chain uses TRBV28 with TRBJ2-3; D may be TRBD2 (5 bases). This CDR3 has 15 residues. In germline, CDR1 is MDHEN, CDR2 SYDVKM. Deletions cut 3 bases from V and 5 bases from J, with 15 bases between. DNA for the CDR3: TGTGCCAGCAGTTTCGAGGGCCAAAGGGTAGATACGCAGTATTTT. Protein product: CASSFEGQRVDTQYF.

A word on this clonotype: The junction does not match germline at one end; this may be a read error. This chain uses TRBV7-6 with TRBJ2-5; D remains unclear. Germline CDR1 SGHVS, CDR2 FNYEAQ. This CDR3 comprises 14 residues. Written as DNA, the CDR3 is TGTGCTAGCAGCTTATTGGCAGACCAAGAGACCCAGTACTTC. This gives the protein CASSLLADQETQYF.

The rearrangement joins TRBV24-1 to TRBJ2-3, with TRBD2 identical over 13 bases. The CDR3 length is 17 residues. With 6 bases clipped from V and 3 bases from J, the junction kept 8 bases outside the gene matches. Germline CDR1 KGHDR, CDR2 SFDVKD. DNA of the CDR3: TGTGCCACCAGTCATGGGACTAGCGGGATCGCGACAGATACGCAGTATTTT. It translates to CATSHGTSGIATDTQYF.

A few counts support this clonotype. The chain has TRBV5-5 and TRBJ1-1; D is undetermined. CDR1 SGHKS and CDR2 YYEKEE come from the germline V gene (reference sequence). The CDR3 is 15 amino acids. V was clipped by 3 bases and J by 1 base, with 13 bases between them. The CDR3 here is CASSSLGRANTEAFF. CDR3 DNA sequence: TGTGCCAGCAGCTCGCTTGGACGGGCGAACACTGAAGCTTTCTTT.

This clonotype came up a few times. The V and J genes are TRBV28 and TRBJ1-4, with a tentative D call TRBD1 (5 bases). V lost 8 bases and J 8 bases, leaving 12 bases between the germline ends. Looked up from germline, CDR1 is MDHEN and CDR2 is SYDVKM. This CDR3 is 12 amino acids long. The CDR3 reads CASARGGEKLFF. The CDR3 coding sequence is TGTGCCAGCGCAAGGGGTGGCGAAAAACTGTTTTTT.

This chain uses TRBV7-6 with TRBJ1-4; 8 bases map to TRBD1. Germline values: CDR1 SGHVS, CDR2 FNYEAQ. The CDR3 spans 16 residues. Trimming took 5 bases from V and 5 from J; bases not matched to a gene: 10. The CDR3 loop is CASSPDRVEMNEKLFF. In DNA, the CDR3 is TGTGCCAGCAGCCCGGACAGGGTTGAGATGAATGAAAAACTGTTTTTT.

This sequence joins TRBV2 and TRBJ2-1; TRBD2 matches 10 bases. The CDR3 spans 18 residues. Germline V gene sequence: CDR1 SNHLY, CDR2 FYNNEI. The J segment lost 7 bases and the V segment lost 3 bases, leaving 15 bases of the junction unmatched. CDR3 DNA sequence: TGTGCCAGCAGTGATTCTAGCGGGAGCGGTTTTGTTAGAAATGAGCAGTTCTTC. Its protein is CASSDSSGSGFVRNEQFF.

This clonotype was counted at least ten times. The chain recombines TRBV7-2 with TRBJ2-2; TRBD2 agrees at 8 bases. Looked up from germline, CDR1 is SGHTA and CDR2 is FQGNSA. V shed 5 bases and J 1 base; nucleotides not matched to a gene: 9. The CDR3 has 17 amino acids. For the CDR3, the DNA is TGTGCCAGCAGCCTCTTCGGGGGGGGACAGAACACCGGGGAGCTGTTTTTT. Protein product: CASSLFGGGQNTGELFF.

This clonotype was found many times. The CDR3 loop reads CASSLTGTPFRLTEAFF. CDR3 DNA: TGTGCCAGCAGCTTAACTGGGACACCGTTTCGATTAACTGAAGCTTTCTTT. This chain links TRBV7-2 with TRBJ1-1, with TRBD1 as a possible D gene (6 bases). Germline V gene lookup returns CDR1 SGHTA and CDR2 FQGNSA. The CDR3 totals 17 residues. Between the trimmed V and J ends, which lost 2 bases and 5 bases, there was a span of 21 bases.

On this clonotype: No conserved phenylalanine or tryptophan ends this CDR3, so it is likely a read error. The V and J genes are TRBV7-6 and TRBJ2-2, with TRBD2 matching 7 bases. Per germline, CDR1 SGHVS and CDR2 FNYEAQ. J gave up 2 bases and V 5 bases, and 14 bases lay outside the gene matches. The CDR3 runs 18 residues. CDR3 DNA: TGTGCCAGCAGCCCACGGACTCGCGGGGGTGATAACACCGGGGAGCTGTTTTTG. Translated, it gives CASSPRTRGGDNTGELFL.

The V gene is TRBV6-1, the J gene TRBJ1-1; D call uncertain. Germline CDR1 and CDR2: MNHNS and SASEGT. V dropped 4 bases and J dropped 8 bases, with 11 bases sitting between them. CDR3 size: 12 residues. The CDR3 coding sequence is TGTGCCAGCAGTGCTTTCAGGAGGGAAGCTTTCTTT. Protein: CASSAFRREAFF.

J is TRBJ2-7 and V is TRBV14; a possible D gene is TRBD1 (6 bases). V was pared by 0 bases and J by 3 bases, with 9 bases between. This CDR3 comprises 14 residues. Germline assignment: CDR1 SGHDN and CDR2 FVKESK. The CDR3 sequence: CASSQDLRGYEQYF. The CDR3 DNA follows: TGTGCCAGCAGCCAAGATCTCAGGGGCTACGAGCAGTACTTC.

This clonotype was seen a single time. The chain employs TRBV4-1 and TRBJ2-7; the D is unclear. CDR1 and CDR2 from the germline V gene are MGHRA and YSYEKL. Trimming left V 0 bases short and J 4 bases short, with 7 bases between. This CDR3 has 13 residues. CDR3 DNA sequence: TGCGCCAGCAGCCAAGAATTCGGTTACGAGCAGTACTTC. It yields the protein CASSQEFGYEQYF.

V gene TRBV20-1 combines with J gene TRBJ2-7, with D unclear. Germline CDR1 reads DFQATT; CDR2 reads SNEGSKA (reference sequence). V shed 1 base and J shed 7 bases, with 11 bases lying between them. There are 12 residues in the CDR3. CDR3 DNA: TGCAGTGCTAGAGCCGGCAGTTCGGAGCAGTACTTC. It specifies CSARAGSSEQYF.

This clonotype showed up many times. The J gene is TRBJ2-7, the V gene TRBV12-3 or TRBV12-4; D uncertain. The CDR3 runs to 14 residues. V dropped 3 bases and J dropped 0 bases, with 9 bases sitting between them. This CDR3 reads CASSLGLSSYEQYF. The CDR3 bases are TGTGCCAGCAGTTTGGGCTTAAGCTCCTACGAGCAGTACTTC.

The genes are TRBV5-1 and TRBJ1-1, with no clear D. V lost 1 base to trimming and J lost 4 bases, with 11 bases between them. The CDR3 length is 14 residues. CDR1 and CDR2 (germline): SGHRS, YFSETQ. The CDR3 spells CASSLRGSTTEAFF. The DNA of the CDR3 is TGCGCCAGCAGCTTGAGAGGGTCGACCACTGAAGCTTTCTTT.

This clonotype has a single count. This chain uses TRBV5-4 with TRBJ1-1, with TRBD1 identical over 8 bases. The CDR3 length is 15 residues. Germline CDR1 and CDR2: SGHNT and YYREEE (reference sequence). V shed 4 bases and J 6 bases; nucleotides not matched to a gene: 11. CDR3: CASSTPGGAGAEAFF. CDR3 nucleotide sequence: TGTGCCAGCAGCACCCCAGGGGGCGCGGGGGCTGAAGCTTTCTTT.

The rearrangement joins TRBV4-1 to TRBJ1-5; D unclear. Germline CDR1 MGHRA, CDR2 YSYEKL. Trimming removed 0 bases at V and 0 bases at J, with 9 bases between. The length of the CDR3 is 16 residues. This CDR3 is CASSQDETYSNQPQHF. In DNA form, the CDR3 reads TGCGCCAGCAGCCAAGATGAGACTTATAGCAATCAGCCCCAGCATTTT.

There are many counts of this clonotype. This rearrangement joins TRBV10-3 to TRBJ2-6, with no clear D. Trimming removed 5 bases from V and 1 base from J, with 0 bases in between. Germline V lookup: CDR1 ENHRY, CDR2 SYGVKD. CDR3 length: 12 residues. The CDR3 DNA sequence: TGTGCCATCAGTTCTGGGGCCAACGTCCTGACTTTC. Amino acid sequence: CAISSGANVLTF.

As for this clonotype: This likely comes from a read error, as the CDR3 has no conserved phenylalanine or tryptophan at its end. The rearrangement links TRBV27 to TRBJ2-1; the D gene is possibly TRBD2 (5 bases). V lost 4 bases, J lost 7 bases, and 11 bases lay in between. Germline lookup yields CDR1 MNHEY and CDR2 SMNVEV (reference sequence). The CDR3 is made up of 13 amino acids. DNA for the CDR3: TGTGCCAGCAGTTGGTGGGAGCAAAATGAGCAGTTCTGC. It codes for CASSWWEQNEQFC.

This clonotype was seen at least ten times. This sequence joins TRBV7-2 and TRBJ1-1; 7 bases agree with TRBD1. J was trimmed by 1 base and V by 5 bases; bases with no gene match: 7. The CDR3 extends over 15 amino acids. Germline lookup yields CDR1 SGHTA and CDR2 FQGNSA. The CDR3: CASSVPGQKNTEAFF. CDR3 DNA sequence: TGTGCCAGCAGCGTCCCGGGACAGAAGAACACTGAAGCTTTCTTT. The variable domain in full, completed from reference TRBV7-2 and TRBJ1-1, reads GAGVSQSPSNKVTEKGKDVELRCDPISGHTALYWYRQSLGQGLEFLIYFQGNSAPDKSGLPSDRFSAERTGGSVSTLTIQRTQQEDSAVYLCASSVPGQKNTEAFFGQGTRLTVV.

About this clonotype itself: At one end the junction does not follow the germline gene, possibly because of a read error. The chain uses TRBV6-2 or TRBV6-3 and TRBJ2-1; no clear D gene. Germline CDR1 is MNHEY and CDR2 is SVGEGT. CDR3 length: 13 amino acids. CDR3 sequence: CASSYGGINEQLF. DNA of the CDR3: TGTGCCAGCAGTTACGGCGGCATCAATGAGCAGTTGTTC.